This T cell receptor (beta chain) was sequenced for a study of control samples from healthy donors and cancer patients. Here immunoSEQ multiplex PCR was the method, and the copy in TCRdb shows in-frame clones only, minus some. The data contain about 55,000 clones, roughly 86% of them singletons. Germline CDR1 is MNHNS and CDR2 is SASEGT. This CDR3 has 16 amino acids. The V gene end was trimmed by 1 base and the J gene end by 6 bases; junction bases not matched to a gene: 4. The sequence was obtained from a man over 45 in good health. Material for sequencing was blood. The rearrangement links TRBV6-1 to TRBJ2-3, with 13 bases aligning to TRBD2. CDR3 nucleotides: TGTGCCAGCAGTGAAGGGACTAGCGGGAGATACGATACGCAGTATTTT. Amino acid sequence: CASSEGTSGRYDTQYF.